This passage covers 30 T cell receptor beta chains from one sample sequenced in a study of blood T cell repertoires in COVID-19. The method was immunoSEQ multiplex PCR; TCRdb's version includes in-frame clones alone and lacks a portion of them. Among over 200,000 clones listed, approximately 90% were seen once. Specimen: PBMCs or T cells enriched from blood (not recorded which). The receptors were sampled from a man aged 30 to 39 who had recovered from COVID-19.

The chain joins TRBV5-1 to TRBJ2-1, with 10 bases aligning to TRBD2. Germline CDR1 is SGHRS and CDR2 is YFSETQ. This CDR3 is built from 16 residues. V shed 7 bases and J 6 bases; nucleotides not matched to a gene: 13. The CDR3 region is CASETGRQRGGNEQFF. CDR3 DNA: TGCGCCAGCGAAACCGGCCGCCAGCGGGGGGGCAATGAGCAGTTCTTC. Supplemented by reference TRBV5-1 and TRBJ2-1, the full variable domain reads KAGVTQTPRYLIKTRGQQVTLSCSPISGHRSVSWYQQTPGQGLQFLFEYFSETQRNKGNFPGRFSGRQFSNSRSEMNVSTLELGDSALYLCASETGRQRGGNEQFFGPGTRLTVL.

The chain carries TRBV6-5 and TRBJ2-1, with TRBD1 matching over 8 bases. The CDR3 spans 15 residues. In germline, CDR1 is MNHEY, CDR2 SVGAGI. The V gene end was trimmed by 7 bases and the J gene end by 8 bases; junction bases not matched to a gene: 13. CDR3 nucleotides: TGTGCCAGCACCCCAATGGGGCAGGGGGCCTATGAGCAGTTCTTC. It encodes CASTPMGQGAYEQFF.

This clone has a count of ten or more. CDR3 nucleotides: TGTGCCAGCAGTTTCCCGACTAGCGTTGGCCAAGAGCAGTACTTC. Protein product: CASSFPTSVGQEQYF. The rearrangement joins TRBV6-2 or TRBV6-3 to TRBJ2-7; 8 bases fit TRBD2. Germline loops: CDR1 MNHEY, CDR2 SVGEGT. The CDR3 has 15 residues. V lost 4 bases to trimming and J lost 7 bases; unmatched junction nucleotides: 12.

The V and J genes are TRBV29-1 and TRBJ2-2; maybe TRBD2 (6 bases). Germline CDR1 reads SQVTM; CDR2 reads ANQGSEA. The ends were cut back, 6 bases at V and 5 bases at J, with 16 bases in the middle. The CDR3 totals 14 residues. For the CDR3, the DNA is TGCAGCGTCCCCGGGAGAGGCATAACCGGGGAGCTGTTTTTT. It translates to CSVPGRGITGELFF.

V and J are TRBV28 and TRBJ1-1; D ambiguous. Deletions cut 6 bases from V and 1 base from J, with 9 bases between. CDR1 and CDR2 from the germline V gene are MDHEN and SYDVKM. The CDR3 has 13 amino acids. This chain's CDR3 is CASRSTRNTEAFF. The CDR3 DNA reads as TGTGCCAGCAGGTCCACAAGGAACACTGAAGCTTTCTTT.

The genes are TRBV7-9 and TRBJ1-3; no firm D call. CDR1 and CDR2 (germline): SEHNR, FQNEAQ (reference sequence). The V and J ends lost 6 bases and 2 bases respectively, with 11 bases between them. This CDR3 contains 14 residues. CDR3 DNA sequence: TGTGCCAGCAGTCCCACGGTTACTGGAAACACCATATATTTT. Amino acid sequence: CASSPTVTGNTIYF.

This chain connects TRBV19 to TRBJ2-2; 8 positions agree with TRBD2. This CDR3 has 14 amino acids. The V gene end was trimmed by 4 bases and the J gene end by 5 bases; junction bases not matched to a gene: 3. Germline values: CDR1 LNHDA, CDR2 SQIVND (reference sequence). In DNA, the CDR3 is TGTGCCAGTAGTACCTTAGCGGGAACCGGGGAGCTGTTTTTT. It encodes CASSTLAGTGELFF.

Written as DNA, the CDR3 is TGTGCCAGTGAAGACAGGGACAAAAACACTGAAGCTTTCTTT. Protein: CASEDRDKNTEAFF. This sequence joins TRBV7-9 and TRBJ1-1, with TRBD1 matching 7 bases. CDR1 is SEHNR and CDR2 is FQNEAQ in the germline V gene (reference sequence). J lost 2 bases, V lost 9 bases, and 9 bases had no gene match. This CDR3 has 14 amino acids.

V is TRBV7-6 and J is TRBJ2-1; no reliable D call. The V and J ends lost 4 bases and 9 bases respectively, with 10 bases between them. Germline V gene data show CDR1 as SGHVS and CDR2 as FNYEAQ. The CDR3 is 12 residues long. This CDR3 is CASSSASSEQFF. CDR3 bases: TGTGCCAGCAGCTCCGCCTCGAGTGAGCAGTTCTTC.

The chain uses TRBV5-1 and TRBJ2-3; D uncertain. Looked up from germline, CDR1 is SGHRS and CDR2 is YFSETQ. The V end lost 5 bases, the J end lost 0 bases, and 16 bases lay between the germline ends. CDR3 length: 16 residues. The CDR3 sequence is CASSPVALPSTDTQYF. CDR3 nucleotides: TGCGCCAGCAGTCCGGTTGCTCTGCCTAGCACAGATACGCAGTATTTT.

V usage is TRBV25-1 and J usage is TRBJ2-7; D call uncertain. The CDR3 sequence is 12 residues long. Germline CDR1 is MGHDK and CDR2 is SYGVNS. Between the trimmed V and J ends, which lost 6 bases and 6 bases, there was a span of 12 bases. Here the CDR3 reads CASSEHGFEQYF. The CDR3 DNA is TGTGCCAGCAGCGAACACGGGTTCGAGCAGTACTTC.

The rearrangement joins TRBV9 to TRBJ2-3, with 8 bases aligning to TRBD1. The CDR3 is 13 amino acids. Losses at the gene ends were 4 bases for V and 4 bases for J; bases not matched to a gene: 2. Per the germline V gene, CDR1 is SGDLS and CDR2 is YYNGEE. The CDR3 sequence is CASSLDRADTQYF. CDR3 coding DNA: TGTGCCAGCAGCCTGGACAGGGCAGATACGCAGTATTTT. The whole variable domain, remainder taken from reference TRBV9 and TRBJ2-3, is DSGVTQTPKHLITATGQRVTLRCSPRSGDLSVYWYQQSLDQGLQFLIQYYNGEERAKGNILERFSAQQFPDLHSELNLSSLELGDSALYFCASSLDRADTQYFGPGTRLTVL.

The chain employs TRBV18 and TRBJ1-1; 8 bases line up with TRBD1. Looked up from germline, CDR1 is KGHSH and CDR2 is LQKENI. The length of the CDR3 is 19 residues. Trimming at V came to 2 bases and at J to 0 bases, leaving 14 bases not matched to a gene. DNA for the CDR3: TGTGCCAGCTCACCAACGGGTCTACAGGGGGAAATGGTGAACACTGAAGCTTTCTTT. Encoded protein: CASSPTGLQGEMVNTEAFF.

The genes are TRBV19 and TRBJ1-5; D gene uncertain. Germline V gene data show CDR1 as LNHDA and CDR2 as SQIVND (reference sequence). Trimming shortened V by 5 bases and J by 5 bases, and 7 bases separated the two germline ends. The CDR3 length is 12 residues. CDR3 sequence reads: CASSARYQPQHF. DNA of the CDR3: TGTGCCAGTAGTGCCAGATATCAGCCCCAGCATTTT.

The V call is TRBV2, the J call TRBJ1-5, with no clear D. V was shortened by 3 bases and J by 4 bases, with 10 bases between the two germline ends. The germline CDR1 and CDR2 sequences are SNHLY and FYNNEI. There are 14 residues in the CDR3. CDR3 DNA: TGTGCCAGCAGTGATCTGGCGGAAAATCAGCCCCAGCATTTT. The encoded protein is CASSDLAENQPQHF.

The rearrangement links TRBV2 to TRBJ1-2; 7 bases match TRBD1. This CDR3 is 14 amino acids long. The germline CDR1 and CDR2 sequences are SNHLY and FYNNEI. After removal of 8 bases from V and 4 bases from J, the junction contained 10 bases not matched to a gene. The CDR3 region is CASGTAHEGYGYTF. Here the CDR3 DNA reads TGTGCCAGCGGGACAGCTCACGAGGGCTATGGCTACACCTTC. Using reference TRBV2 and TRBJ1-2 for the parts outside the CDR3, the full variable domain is EPEVTQTPSHQVTQMGQEVILRCVPISNHLYFYWYRQILGQKVEFLVSFYNNEISEKSEIFDDQFSVERPDGSNFTLKIRSTKLEDSAMYFCASGTAHEGYGYTFGSGTRLTVV.

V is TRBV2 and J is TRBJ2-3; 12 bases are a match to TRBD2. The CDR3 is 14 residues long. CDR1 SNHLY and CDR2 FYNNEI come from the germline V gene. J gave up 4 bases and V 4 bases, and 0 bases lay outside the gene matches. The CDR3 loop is CASSASGGADTQYF. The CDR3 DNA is TGTGCCAGCAGTGCTAGCGGGGGGGCAGATACGCAGTATTTT.

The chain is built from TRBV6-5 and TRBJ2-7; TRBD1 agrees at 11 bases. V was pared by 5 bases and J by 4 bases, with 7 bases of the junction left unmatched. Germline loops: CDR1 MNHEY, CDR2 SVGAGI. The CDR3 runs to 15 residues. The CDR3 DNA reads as TGTGCCAGCAGTCCAACGGACAGGGGGCATTACGAGCAGTACTTC. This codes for CASSPTDRGHYEQYF.

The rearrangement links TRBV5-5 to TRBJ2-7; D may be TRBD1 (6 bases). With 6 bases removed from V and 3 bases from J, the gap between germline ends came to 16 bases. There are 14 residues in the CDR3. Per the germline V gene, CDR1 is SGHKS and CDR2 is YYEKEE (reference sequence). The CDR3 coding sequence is TGTGCCAGCACCCTTAGGGACAATTTCTACGAGCAGTACTTC. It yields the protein CASTLRDNFYEQYF.

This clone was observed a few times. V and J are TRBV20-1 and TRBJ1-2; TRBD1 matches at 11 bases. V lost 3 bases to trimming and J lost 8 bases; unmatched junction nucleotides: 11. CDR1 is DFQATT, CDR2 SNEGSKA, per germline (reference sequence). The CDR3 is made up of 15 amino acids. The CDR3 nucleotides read TGCAGTGCTAGTCTCGCTCGGGACAGGGGGTGGGGCTACACCTTC. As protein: CSASLARDRGWGYTF.

The CDR3 reads CASSEGQKKLSSYNSPLHF. The CDR3 nucleotides are TGTGCCAGCAGTGAAGGACAGAAGAAACTAAGCTCCTATAATTCACCCCTCCACTTT. The gene calls are TRBV2 and TRBJ1-6, with D tentatively TRBD1 (5 bases). The V and J ends lost 1 base and 0 bases respectively, with 16 bases between them. Germline V gene sequence: CDR1 SNHLY, CDR2 FYNNEI. CDR3 length: 19 residues.

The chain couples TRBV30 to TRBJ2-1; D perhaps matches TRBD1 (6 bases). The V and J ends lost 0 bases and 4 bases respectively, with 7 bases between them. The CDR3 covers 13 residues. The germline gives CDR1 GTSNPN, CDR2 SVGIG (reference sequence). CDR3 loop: CAWSVGGYNEQFF. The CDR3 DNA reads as TGTGCCTGGAGTGTAGGGGGATACAATGAGCAGTTCTTC.

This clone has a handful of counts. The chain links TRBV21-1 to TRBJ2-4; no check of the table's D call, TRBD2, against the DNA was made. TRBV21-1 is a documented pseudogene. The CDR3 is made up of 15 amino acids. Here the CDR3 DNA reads TGTGCCAGCAGCAAAACTCCCTTAACCAAAAACATTCAGTACTTC. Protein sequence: CASSKTPLTKNIQYF.

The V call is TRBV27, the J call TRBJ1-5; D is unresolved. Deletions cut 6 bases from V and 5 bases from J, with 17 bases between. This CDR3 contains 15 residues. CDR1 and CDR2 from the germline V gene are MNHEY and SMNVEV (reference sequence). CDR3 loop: CASRISGSPYQPQHF. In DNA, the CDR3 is TGTGCCAGCAGAATTTCAGGAAGCCCTTATCAGCCCCAGCATTTT.

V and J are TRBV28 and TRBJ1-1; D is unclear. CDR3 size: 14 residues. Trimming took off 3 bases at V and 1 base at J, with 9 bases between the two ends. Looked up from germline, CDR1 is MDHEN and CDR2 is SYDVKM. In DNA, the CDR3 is TGTGCCAGCAGTTTTCCCCGGGGGAACACTGAAGCTTTCTTT. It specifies CASSFPRGNTEAFF.

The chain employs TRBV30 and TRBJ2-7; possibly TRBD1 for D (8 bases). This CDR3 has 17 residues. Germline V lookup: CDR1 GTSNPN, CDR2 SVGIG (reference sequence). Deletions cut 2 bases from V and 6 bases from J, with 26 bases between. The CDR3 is CAWSPRGGGQANPEQYF. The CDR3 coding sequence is TGTGCCTGGAGTCCACGGGGAGGGGGACAGGCTAACCCCGAGCAGTACTTC. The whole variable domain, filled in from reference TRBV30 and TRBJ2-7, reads SQTIHQWPATLVQPVGSPLSLECTVEGTSNPNLYWYRQAAGRGLQLLFYSVGIGQISSEVPQNLSASRPQDRQFILSSKKLLLSDSGFYLCAWSPRGGGQANPEQYFGPGTRLTVT.

DNA for the CDR3: TGTGCCAGCACCACGGGACTAGCGGGAGACCTCGTATACAATGAGCAGTTCTTC. Translating it yields CASTTGLAGDLVYNEQFF. The J gene is TRBJ2-1, the V gene TRBV7-6, with 14 bases fitting TRBD2. Germline V gives CDR1 SGHVS, CDR2 FNYEAQ. The V gene end was trimmed by 7 bases and the J gene end by 4 bases; junction bases not matched to a gene: 12. This CDR3 comprises 18 residues. Full variable domain (remainder filled in from reference TRBV7-6 and TRBJ2-1): GAGVSQSPRYKVTKRGQDVALRCDPISGHVSLYWYRQALGQGPEFLTYFNYEAQQDKSGLPNDRFSAERPEGSISTLTIQRTEQRDSAMYRCASTTGLAGDLVYNEQFFGPGTRLTVL.

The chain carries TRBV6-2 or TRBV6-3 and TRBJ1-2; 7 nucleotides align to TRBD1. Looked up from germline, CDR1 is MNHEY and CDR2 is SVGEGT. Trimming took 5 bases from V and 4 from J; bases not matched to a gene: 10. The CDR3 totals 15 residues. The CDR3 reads CASSHTNRDSYGYTF. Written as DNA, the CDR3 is TGTGCCAGCAGTCACACGAACCGGGACAGCTATGGCTACACCTTC.

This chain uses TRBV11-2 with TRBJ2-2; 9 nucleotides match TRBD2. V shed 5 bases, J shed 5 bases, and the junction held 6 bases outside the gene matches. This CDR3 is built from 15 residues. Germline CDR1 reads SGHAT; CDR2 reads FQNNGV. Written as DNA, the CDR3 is TGTGCCAGCAGCACGACTAGCGGTTTAACCGGGGAGCTGTTTTTT. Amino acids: CASSTTSGLTGELFF.

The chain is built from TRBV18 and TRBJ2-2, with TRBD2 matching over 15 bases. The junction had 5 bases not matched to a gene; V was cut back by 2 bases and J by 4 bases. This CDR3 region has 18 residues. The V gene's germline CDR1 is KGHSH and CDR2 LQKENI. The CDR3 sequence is CASSPRGLAGGSTGELFF. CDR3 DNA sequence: TGTGCCAGCTCACCAAGAGGACTAGCGGGAGGGAGCACCGGGGAGCTGTTTTTT.